The clone carrying this TCR beta chain was found a few times. Antigen unknown. The record originates from a study of blood T cells in healthy people across ages. Study-level points and caveats: Compared with aged donors, long-lived donors showed fewer expanded clones, suggesting selection.

A second PCR, run for about 6 to 11 cycles, used a sample-barcoded 5' primer plus a J-beta primer mix. MiXCR was run by TCRdb on the 5' RACE reads, yielding one entry per CDR3 protein. The sample has about 830,000 distinct CDR3 sequences; 58% are singletons. The V gene end was trimmed by 6 bases and the J gene end by 7 bases; junction bases not matched to a gene: 9. The V gene's germline CDR1 is MDHEN and CDR2 SYDVKM. This CDR3 comprises 14 residues. This TCR was recovered from a man younger than 40 in good health. The gene calls are TRBV28 and TRBJ2-7; 10 bases map to TRBD1. The sequenced material came from blood. CDR3 sequence reads: CASRTGGAASEQYF. CDR3 DNA: TGTGCCAGCAGGACAGGGGGCGCCGCCTCGGAGCAGTACTTC.